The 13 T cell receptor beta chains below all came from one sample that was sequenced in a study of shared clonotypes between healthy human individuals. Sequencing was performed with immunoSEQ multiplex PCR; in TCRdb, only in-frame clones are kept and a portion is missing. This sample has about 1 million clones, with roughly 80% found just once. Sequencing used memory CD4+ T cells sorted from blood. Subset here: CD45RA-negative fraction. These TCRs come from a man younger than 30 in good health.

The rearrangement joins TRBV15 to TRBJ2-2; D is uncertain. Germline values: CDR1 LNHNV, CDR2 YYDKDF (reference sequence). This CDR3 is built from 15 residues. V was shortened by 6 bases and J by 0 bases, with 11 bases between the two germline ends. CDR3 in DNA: TGTGCCACCAGGCGAGACGGATCGAACACCGGGGAGCTGTTTTTT. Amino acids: CATRRDGSNTGELFF.

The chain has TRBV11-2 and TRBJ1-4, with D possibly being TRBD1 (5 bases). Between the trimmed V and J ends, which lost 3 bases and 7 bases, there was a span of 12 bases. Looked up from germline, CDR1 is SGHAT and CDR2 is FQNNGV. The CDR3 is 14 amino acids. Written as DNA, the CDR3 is TGTGCCAGCAGCTTTTCGGGGGTGGGTGAAAAACTGTTTTTT. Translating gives CASSFSGVGEKLFF. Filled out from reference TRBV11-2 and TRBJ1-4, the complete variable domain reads EAGVAQSPRYKIIEKRQSVAFWCNPISGHATLYWYQQILGQGPKLLIQFQNNGVVDDSQLPKDRFSAERLKGVDSTLKIQPAKLEDSAVYLCASSFSGVGEKLFFGSGTQLSVL.

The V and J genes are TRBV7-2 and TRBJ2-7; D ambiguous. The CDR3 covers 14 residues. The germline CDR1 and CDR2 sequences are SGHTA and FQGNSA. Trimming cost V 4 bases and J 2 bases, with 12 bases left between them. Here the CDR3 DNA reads TGTGCCAGCAGCTCGAGACAACCCCCCTACGAGCAGTACTTC. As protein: CASSSRQPPYEQYF.

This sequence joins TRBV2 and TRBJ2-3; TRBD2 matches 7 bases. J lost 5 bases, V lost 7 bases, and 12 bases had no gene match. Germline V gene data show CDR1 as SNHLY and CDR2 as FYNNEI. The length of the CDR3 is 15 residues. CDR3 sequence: CASNEGGVGGDTQYF. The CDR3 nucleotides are TGTGCCAGCAATGAGGGAGGGGTTGGAGGAGATACGCAGTATTTT.

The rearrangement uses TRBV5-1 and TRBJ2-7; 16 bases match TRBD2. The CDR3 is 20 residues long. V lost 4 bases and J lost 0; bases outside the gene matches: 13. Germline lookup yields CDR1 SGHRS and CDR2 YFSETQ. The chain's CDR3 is CASSPQEGTSGRAVSYEQYF. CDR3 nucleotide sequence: TGCGCCAGCAGCCCCCAGGAGGGGACTAGCGGGAGGGCCGTCTCCTACGAGCAGTACTTC.

CDR3 sequence: CASSLPPPPTYEQYF. In DNA, the CDR3 is TGTGCCAGCAGCTTACCGCCCCCCCCAACCTACGAGCAGTACTTC. This chain connects TRBV7-2 to TRBJ2-7; no clear D gene. The CDR3 totals 15 residues. CDR1 SGHTA and CDR2 FQGNSA come from the germline V gene. The germline V and J ends were trimmed by 2 bases and 2 bases, with 13 bases remaining between them.

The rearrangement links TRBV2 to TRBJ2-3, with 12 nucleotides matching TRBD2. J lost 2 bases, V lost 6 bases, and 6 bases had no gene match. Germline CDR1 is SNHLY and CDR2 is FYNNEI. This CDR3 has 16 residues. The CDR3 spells CASSKTSGGTTDTQYF. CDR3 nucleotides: TGTGCCAGCAGCAAAACTAGCGGGGGGACCACAGATACGCAGTATTTT. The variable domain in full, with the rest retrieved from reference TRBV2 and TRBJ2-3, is EPEVTQTPSHQVTQMGQEVILRCVPISNHLYFYWYRQILGQKVEFLVSFYNNEISEKSEIFDDQFSVERPDGSNFTLKIRSTKLEDSAMYFCASSKTSGGTTDTQYFGPGTRLTVL.

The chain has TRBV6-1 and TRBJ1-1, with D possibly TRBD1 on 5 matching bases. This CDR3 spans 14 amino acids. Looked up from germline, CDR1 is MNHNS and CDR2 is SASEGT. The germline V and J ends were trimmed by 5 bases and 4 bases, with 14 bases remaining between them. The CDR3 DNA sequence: TGTGCCAGCAGTACCTTGGGGGAGAGCACTGAAGCTTTCTTT. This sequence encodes CASSTLGESTEAFF.

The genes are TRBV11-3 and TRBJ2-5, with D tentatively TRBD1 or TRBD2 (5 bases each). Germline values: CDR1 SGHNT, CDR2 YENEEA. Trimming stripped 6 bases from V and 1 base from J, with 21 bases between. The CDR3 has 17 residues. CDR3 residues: CASSPLPGTVFQETQYF. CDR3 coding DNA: TGTGCCAGCAGTCCCTTACCGGGGACGGTGTTCCAAGAGACCCAGTACTTC.

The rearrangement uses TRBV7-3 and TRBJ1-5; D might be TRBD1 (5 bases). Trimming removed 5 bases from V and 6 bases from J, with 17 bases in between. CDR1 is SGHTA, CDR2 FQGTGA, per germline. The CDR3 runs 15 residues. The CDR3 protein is CASSPHSWGVQPQHF. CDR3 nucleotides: TGTGCCAGCAGCCCACACAGCTGGGGCGTTCAGCCCCAGCATTTT.

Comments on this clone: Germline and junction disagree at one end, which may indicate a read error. The CDR3 DNA reads as TGTGCTAGCAGCCCAGGGACAGCTCAAGAGACCCAGTACTTC. The encoded protein is CASSPGTAQETQYF. The genes are TRBV7-7 and TRBJ2-5; 7 nucleotides agree with TRBD1. Germline lookup yields CDR1 SSHAT and CDR2 FNYEAQ (reference sequence). The CDR3 sequence is 14 residues long.

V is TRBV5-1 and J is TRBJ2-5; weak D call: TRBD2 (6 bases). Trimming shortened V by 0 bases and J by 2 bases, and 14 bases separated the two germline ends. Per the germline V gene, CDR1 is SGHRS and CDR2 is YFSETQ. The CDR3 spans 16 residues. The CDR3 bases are TGCGCCAGCAGCTTGGGCGGGGCGGGGCCTCAAGAGACCCAGTACTTC. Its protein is CASSLGGAGPQETQYF.

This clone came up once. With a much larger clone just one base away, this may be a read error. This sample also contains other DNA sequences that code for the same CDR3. The CDR3 reads CASSRQNTEAFF. In nucleotides, the CDR3 is TGTGCCAGCAGCCGGCAGAACACTGAAGCTTTCTTT. The rearrangement links TRBV6-5 to TRBJ1-1; D is ambiguous. V lost 6 bases to trimming and J lost 1 base, with 6 bases between them. The CDR3 is made up of 12 amino acids. Looked up from germline, CDR1 is MNHEY and CDR2 is SVGAGI.